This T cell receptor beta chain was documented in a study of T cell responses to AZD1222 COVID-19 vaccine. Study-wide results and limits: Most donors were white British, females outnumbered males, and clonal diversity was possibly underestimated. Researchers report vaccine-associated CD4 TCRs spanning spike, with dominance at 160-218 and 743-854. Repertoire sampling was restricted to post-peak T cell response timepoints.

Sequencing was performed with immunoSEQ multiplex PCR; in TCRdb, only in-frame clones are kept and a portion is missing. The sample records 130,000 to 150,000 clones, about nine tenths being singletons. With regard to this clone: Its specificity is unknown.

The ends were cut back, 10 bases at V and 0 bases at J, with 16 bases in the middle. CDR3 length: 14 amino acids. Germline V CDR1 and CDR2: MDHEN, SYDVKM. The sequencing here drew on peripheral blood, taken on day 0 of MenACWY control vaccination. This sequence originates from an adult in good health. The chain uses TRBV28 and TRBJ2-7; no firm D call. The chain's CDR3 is CAIGTAYRSYEQYF. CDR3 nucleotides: TGTGCCATCGGAACAGCCTACCGCTCCTACGAGCAGTACTTC.